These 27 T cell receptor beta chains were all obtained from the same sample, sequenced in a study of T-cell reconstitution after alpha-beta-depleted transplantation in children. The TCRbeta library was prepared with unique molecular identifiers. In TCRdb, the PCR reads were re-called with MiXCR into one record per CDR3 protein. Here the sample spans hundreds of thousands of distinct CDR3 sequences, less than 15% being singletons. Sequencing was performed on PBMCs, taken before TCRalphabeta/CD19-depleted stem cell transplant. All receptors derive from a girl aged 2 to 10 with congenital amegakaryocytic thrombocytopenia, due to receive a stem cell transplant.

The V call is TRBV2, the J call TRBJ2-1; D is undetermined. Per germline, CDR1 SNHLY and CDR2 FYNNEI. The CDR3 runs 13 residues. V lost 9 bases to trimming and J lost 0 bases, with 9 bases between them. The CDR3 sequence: CARKSSSYNEQFF. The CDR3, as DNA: TGTGCCAGAAAAAGTAGCTCCTACAATGAGCAGTTCTTC.

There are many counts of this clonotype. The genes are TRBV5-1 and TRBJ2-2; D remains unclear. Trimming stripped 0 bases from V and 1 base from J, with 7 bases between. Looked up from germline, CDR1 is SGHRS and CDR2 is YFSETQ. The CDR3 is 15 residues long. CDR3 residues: CASSLAVGNTGELFF. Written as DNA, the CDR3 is TGCGCCAGCAGCTTGGCTGTAGGGAACACCGGGGAGCTGTTTTTT.

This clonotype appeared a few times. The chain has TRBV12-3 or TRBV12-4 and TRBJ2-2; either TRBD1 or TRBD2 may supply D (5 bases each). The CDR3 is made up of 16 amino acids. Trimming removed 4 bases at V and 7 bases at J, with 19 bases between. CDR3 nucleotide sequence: TGTGCCAGCAGTTCCTCCGGGACCCTCCGGATCGGGGAGCTGTTTTTT. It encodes CASSSSGTLRIGELFF.

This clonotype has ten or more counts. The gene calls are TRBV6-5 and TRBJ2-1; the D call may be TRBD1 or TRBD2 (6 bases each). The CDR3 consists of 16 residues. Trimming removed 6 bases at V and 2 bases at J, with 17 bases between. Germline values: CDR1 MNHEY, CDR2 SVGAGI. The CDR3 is CASSNSLGGTYNEQFF. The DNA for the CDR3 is TGTGCCAGCAGCAATTCATTAGGGGGGACCTACAATGAGCAGTTCTTC.

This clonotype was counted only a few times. CDR3 loop: CASRLMGAYQETQYF. The CDR3 coding sequence is TGCGCCAGCAGGCTAATGGGGGCGTATCAAGAGACCCAGTACTTC. V and J are TRBV5-1 and TRBJ2-5, with D maybe TRBD1 (6 bases). Trimming left V 5 bases short and J 2 bases short, with 16 bases between. Germline V CDR1 and CDR2: SGHRS, YFSETQ. CDR3 length: 15 amino acids.

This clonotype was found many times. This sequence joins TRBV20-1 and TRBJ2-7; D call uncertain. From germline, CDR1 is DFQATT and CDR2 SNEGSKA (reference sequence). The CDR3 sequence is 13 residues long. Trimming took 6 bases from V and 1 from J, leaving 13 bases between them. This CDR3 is CSASDTKSYEQYF. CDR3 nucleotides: TGCAGTGCCAGCGACACCAAGTCCTACGAGCAGTACTTC.

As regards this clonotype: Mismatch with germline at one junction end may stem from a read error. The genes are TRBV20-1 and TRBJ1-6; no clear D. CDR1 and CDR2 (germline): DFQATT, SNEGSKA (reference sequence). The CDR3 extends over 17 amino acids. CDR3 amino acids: CSARDPIVGAYNSPLHF. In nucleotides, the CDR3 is TGCAGTGCTAGAGATCCCATCGTGGGTGCGTATAATTCGCCCCTCCACTTT.

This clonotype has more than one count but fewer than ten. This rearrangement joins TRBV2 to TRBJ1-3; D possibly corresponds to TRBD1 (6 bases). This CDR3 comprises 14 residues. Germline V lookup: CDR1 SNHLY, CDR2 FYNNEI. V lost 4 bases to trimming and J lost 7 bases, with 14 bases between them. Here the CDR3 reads CASSGGTNANTIYF. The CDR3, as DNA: TGTGCCAGCAGTGGGGGGACAAACGCGAACACCATATATTTT. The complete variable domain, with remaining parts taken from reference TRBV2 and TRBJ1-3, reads EPEVTQTPSHQVTQMGQEVILRCVPISNHLYFYWYRQILGQKVEFLVSFYNNEISEKSEIFDDQFSVERPDGSNFTLKIRSTKLEDSAMYFCASSGGTNANTIYFGEGSWLTVV.

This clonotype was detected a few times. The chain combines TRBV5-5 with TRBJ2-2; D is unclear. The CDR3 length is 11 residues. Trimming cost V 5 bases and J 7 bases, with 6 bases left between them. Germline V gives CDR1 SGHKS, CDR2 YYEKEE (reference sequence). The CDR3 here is CASRLGGELFF. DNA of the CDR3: TGTGCCAGCAGGCTAGGCGGGGAGCTGTTTTTT.

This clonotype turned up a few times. The CDR3 DNA reads as TGCGCCAGCAGCTTCGCTTTCGGGCGGTTCTTAGACTACGAGCAGTACTTC. Its protein product is CASSFAFGRFLDYEQYF. The rearrangement joins TRBV5-1 to TRBJ2-7; D unresolved. Trimming cost V 2 bases and J 3 bases, with 21 bases left between them. The CDR3 totals 17 residues. CDR1 is SGHRS, CDR2 YFSETQ, per germline.

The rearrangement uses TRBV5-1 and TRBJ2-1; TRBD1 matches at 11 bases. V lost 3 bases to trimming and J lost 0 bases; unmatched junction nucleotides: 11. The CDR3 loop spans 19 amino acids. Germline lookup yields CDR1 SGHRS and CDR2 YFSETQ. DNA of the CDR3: TGCGCCAGCAGCTATCCGGGACAGGGGGGAAAAAGCTCCTACAATGAGCAGTTCTTC. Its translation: CASSYPGQGGKSSYNEQFF.

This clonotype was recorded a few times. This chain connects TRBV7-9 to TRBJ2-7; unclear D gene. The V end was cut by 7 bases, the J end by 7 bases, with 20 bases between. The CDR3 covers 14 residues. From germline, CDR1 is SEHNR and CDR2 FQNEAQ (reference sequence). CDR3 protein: CASITADVAPEQYF. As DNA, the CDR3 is TGTGCCAGCATCACGGCGGACGTAGCCCCTGAGCAGTACTTC.

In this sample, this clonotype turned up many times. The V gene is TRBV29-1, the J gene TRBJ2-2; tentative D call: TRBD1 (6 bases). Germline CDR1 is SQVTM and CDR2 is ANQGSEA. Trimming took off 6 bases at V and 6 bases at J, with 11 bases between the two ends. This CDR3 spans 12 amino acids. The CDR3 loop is CSVAYRAGELFF. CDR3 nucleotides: TGCAGCGTGGCTTACAGGGCCGGGGAGCTGTTTTTT.

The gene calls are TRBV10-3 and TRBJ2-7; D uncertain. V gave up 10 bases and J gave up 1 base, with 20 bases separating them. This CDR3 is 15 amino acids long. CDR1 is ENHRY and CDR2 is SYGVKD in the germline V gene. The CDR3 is CATKPTMASSYEQYF. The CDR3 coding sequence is TGTGCCACGAAACCTACAATGGCGTCTTCCTACGAGCAGTACTTC.

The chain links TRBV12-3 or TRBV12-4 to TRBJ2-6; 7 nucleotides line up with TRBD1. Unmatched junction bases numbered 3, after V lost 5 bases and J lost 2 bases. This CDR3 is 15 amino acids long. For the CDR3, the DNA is TGTGCCAGCAGTCCAGGGACAGCTGGGGCCAACGTCCTGACTTTC. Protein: CASSPGTAGANVLTF.

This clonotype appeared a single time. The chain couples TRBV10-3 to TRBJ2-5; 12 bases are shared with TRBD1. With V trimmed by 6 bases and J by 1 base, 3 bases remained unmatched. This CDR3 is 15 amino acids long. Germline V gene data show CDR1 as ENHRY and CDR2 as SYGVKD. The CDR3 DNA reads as TGTGCCATCAGCCGGGACAGGGGGCTCCAAGAGACCCAGTACTTC. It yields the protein CAISRDRGLQETQYF.

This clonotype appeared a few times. The CDR3 bases are TGCAGTGCTAAATTGGGTCGTTGGGGGCATCAGCCCCAGCATTTT. This translates into CSAKLGRWGHQPQHF. This rearrangement joins TRBV20-1 to TRBJ1-5, with TRBD1 as a possible D gene (6 bases). Trimming stripped 4 bases from V and 5 bases from J, with 18 bases between. The CDR3 contains 15 residues. CDR1 and CDR2 (germline): DFQATT, SNEGSKA (reference sequence).

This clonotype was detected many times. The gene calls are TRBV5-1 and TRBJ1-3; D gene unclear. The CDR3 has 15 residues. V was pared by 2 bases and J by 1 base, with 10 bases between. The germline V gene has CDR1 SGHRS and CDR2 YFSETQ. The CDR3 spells CASSFNLGSGNTIYF. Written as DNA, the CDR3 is TGCGCCAGCAGCTTCAATTTGGGGTCTGGAAACACCATATATTTT.

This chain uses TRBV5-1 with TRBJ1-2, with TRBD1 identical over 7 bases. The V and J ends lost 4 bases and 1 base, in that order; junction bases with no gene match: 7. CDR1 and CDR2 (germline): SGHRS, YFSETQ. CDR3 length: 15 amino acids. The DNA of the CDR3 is TGCGCCAGCAGCGCGACAGGGAGCTTTAACTATGGCTACACCTTC. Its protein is CASSATGSFNYGYTF.

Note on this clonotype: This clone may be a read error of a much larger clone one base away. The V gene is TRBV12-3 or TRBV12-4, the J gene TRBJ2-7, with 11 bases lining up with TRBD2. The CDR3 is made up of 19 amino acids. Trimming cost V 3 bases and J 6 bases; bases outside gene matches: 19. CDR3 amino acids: CASSLDRLFVAGGPSEQYF. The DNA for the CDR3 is TGTGCCAGCAGTTTGGACAGACTATTTGTAGCGGGAGGGCCATCCGAGCAGTACTTC.

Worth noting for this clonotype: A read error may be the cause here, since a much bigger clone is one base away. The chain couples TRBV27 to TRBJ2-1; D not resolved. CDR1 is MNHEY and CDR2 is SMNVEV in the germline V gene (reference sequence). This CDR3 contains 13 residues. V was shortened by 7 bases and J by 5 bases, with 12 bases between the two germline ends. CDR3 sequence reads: CASTFTNDNEQFF. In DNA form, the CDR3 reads TGTGCCAGCACTTTCACTAACGACAATGAGCAGTTCTTC.

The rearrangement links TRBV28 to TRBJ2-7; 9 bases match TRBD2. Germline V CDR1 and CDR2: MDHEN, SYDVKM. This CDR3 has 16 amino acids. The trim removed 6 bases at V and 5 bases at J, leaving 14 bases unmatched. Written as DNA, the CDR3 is TGTGCCAGCAGCCTAACGCTTGGGGTAGCGGGAGACGAGCAGTACTTC. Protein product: CASSLTLGVAGDEQYF.

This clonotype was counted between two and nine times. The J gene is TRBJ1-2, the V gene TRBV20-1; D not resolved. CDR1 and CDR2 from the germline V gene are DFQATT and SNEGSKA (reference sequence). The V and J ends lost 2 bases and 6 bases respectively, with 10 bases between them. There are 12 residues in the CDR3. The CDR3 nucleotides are TGCAGTGCTAGACGGGGTAGGGATGGCTACACCTTC. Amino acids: CSARRGRDGYTF.

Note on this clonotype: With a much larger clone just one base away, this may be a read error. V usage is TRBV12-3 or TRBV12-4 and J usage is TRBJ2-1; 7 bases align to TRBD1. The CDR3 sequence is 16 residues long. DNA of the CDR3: TGTGCCAGCAGTCTCAGACAGGGACCAGGATATGATGAGCAGCTCTTC. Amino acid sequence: CASSLRQGPGYDEQLF.

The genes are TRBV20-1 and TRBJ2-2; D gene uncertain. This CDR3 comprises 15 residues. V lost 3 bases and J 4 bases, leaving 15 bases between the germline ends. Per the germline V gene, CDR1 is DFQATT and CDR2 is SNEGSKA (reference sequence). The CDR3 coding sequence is TGCAGTGCTAGGGGCCAGGCATCGGGCACCGGGGAGCTGTTTTTT. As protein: CSARGQASGTGELFF.

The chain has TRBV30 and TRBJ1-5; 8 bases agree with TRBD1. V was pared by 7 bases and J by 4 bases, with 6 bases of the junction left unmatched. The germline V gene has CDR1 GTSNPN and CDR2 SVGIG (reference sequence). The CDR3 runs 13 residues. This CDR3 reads CALGQGANQPQHF. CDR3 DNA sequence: TGTGCCTTAGGACAGGGTGCGAATCAGCCCCAGCATTTT.

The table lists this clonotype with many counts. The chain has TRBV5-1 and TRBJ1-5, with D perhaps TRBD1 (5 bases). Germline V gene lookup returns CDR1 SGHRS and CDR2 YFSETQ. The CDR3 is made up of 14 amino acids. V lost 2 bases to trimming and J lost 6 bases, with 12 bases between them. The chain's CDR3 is CASSFGDPGQPQHF. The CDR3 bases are TGCGCCAGCAGCTTTGGGGACCCCGGTCAGCCCCAGCATTTT.